This is a list of T cell receptor beta chains from one sample in a study of Tregs in tolerant kidney transplant recipients. Method: immunoSEQ multiplex PCR; TCRdb's copy keeps in-frame clones and lacks some. The table has about 77,000 clones, approximately 98% seen once. The input for sequencing was CD4+ T cells from blood, taken before the transplant. These TCRs come from a human donor who received a combined kidney and bone marrow transplant. Each CDR3 is given with its conserved first and last residue. D genes are given only for firm matches. A row's size may be missing; if present it is once, few, many or a size class.

d_call: .
clone_size: .
j_call: TRBJ2-1
v_call: TRBV4-3
cdr3_nt: TGCGCCAGCAGCCAAATGGAGGTCCGGAATGAGCAGTTCTTC
cdr3_aa: CASSQMEVRNEQFF

d_call: .
clone_size: once
j_call: TRBJ1-5
v_call: TRBV19
cdr3_nt: TGTGCCAGTAGTATCATACTACAGGTAAAGTTCGATCAGCCCCAGCATTTT
cdr3_aa: CASSIILQVKFDQPQHF

d_call: TRBD2
clone_size: .
j_call: TRBJ2-1
v_call: TRBV5-1
cdr3_nt: TGCGCCAGCAGCTTACTAGCGGGAGCCAGCGATGAGCAGTTCTTC
cdr3_aa: CASSLLAGASDEQFF

d_call: .
clone_size: .
j_call: TRBJ2-7
v_call: TRBV27
cdr3_nt: TGTGCCAGCACTCGACCGAAGTCCAGGGTCTACGAGCAGTACTTC
cdr3_aa: CASTRPKSRVYEQYF

d_call: .
clone_size: once
j_call: TRBJ2-4
v_call: TRBV28
cdr3_nt: TGTGCCAGCAGTTCCCCCCAGGGTCGATTAGCCAAAAACATTCAGTACTTC
cdr3_aa: CASSSPQGRLAKNIQYF

d_call: .
clone_size: .
j_call: TRBJ1-1
v_call: TRBV19
cdr3_nt: TGTGCCAGTAGTCCAAATTACAGTGACGGGAACACTGAAGCTTTCTTT
cdr3_aa: CASSPNYSDGNTEAFF

d_call: .
clone_size: once
j_call: TRBJ1-2
v_call: TRBV5-4
cdr3_nt: TGTGCCAGCAGCTTGGCCCCCGAACAGGCCTATGGCTACACCTTC
cdr3_aa: CASSLAPEQAYGYTF

d_call: .
clone_size: .
j_call: TRBJ2-3
v_call: TRBV2
cdr3_nt: TGTGCCAGCAGTGTAGACAGTCCAGATACGCAGTATTTT
cdr3_aa: CASSVDSPDTQYF

d_call: .
clone_size: .
j_call: TRBJ2-1
v_call: TRBV7-6
cdr3_nt: TGTGCCAGCAGCGAATCGGCGGGGCCGTACAATGAGCAGTTCTTC
cdr3_aa: CASSESAGPYNEQFF

d_call: .
clone_size: .
j_call: TRBJ2-1
v_call: TRBV5-1
cdr3_nt: TGCGCCAGCAGCTTTACGGGAAGCAATGAGCAGTTCTTC
cdr3_aa: CASSFTGSNEQFF

d_call: .
clone_size: .
j_call: TRBJ1-5
v_call: TRBV28
cdr3_nt: TGTGCCAGCAGTTTCAGGTATCATGATCAGCCCCAGCATTTT
cdr3_aa: CASSFRYHDQPQHF

d_call: .
clone_size: .
j_call: TRBJ2-5
v_call: TRBV21-1
cdr3_nt: TGTGCCAGCAGCAATGACAGGGGACAAGAGACCCAGTACTTC
cdr3_aa: CASSNDRGQETQYF

d_call: TRBD1
clone_size: .
j_call: TRBJ1-2
v_call: TRBV7-9
cdr3_nt: TGTGCCAGCAGCCCTCTCGGTGGACAGGGATTTAACTATGGCTACACCTTC
cdr3_aa: CASSPLGGQGFNYGYTF

d_call: .
clone_size: .
j_call: TRBJ1-2
v_call: TRBV29-1
cdr3_nt: TGCAGCGTTGAACCCGAGGACAGTCTTTATGGCTACACCTTC
cdr3_aa: CSVEPEDSLYGYTF

d_call: .
clone_size: .
j_call: TRBJ2-3
v_call: TRBV28
cdr3_nt: TGTGCCAGCAGAACACAGGGATGGGCAGATACGCAGTATTTT
cdr3_aa: CASRTQGWADTQYF

d_call: TRBD2
clone_size: once
j_call: TRBJ2-5
v_call: TRBV7-2
cdr3_nt: TGTGCCAGCAGCTCGGCGAAGGTTGCGGGGGGGGAGACCCAGTACTTC
cdr3_aa: CASSSAKVAGGETQYF

d_call: .
clone_size: .
j_call: TRBJ2-7
v_call: TRBV18
cdr3_nt: TGTGCCAGCTCACCTCGGGATAGAACCTACGAGCAGTACTTC
cdr3_aa: CASSPRDRTYEQYF

d_call: .
clone_size: .
j_call: TRBJ1-2
v_call: TRBV15
cdr3_nt: TGTGCCACCAGCAGAGATTCCGCCGCCAGATCCTATGGCTACACCTTC
cdr3_aa: CATSRDSAARSYGYTF

d_call: TRBD2
clone_size: .
j_call: TRBJ2-3
v_call: TRBV4-3
cdr3_nt: TGCGCCAGCAGCCAAGATCTGGTGATAGCGGGGACAGATACGCAGTATTTT
cdr3_aa: CASSQDLVIAGTDTQYF

d_call: .
clone_size: .
j_call: TRBJ2-5
v_call: TRBV27
cdr3_nt: TGTGCCAGATCTAAGACCCAGTACTTC
cdr3_aa: CARSKTQYF

d_call: TRBD2
clone_size: .
j_call: TRBJ2-3
v_call: TRBV5-8
cdr3_nt: TGTGCCAGCAGCGGGATAGCGGGAGGATACACAGATACGCAGTATTTT
cdr3_aa: CASSGIAGGYTDTQYF

d_call: .
clone_size: .
j_call: TRBJ2-7
v_call: TRBV30
cdr3_nt: TGTGCCTGGACCCCAAGCCCTCTTTACGAGCAGTACTTC
cdr3_aa: CAWTPSPLYEQYF

d_call: TRBD2
clone_size: .
j_call: TRBJ2-2
v_call: TRBV4-3
cdr3_nt: TGCGCCAGCAGGGATAGCGGGGGGAAGAACACCGGGGAGCTGTTTTTT
cdr3_aa: CASRDSGGKNTGELFF

d_call: TRBD1
clone_size: .
j_call: TRBJ2-5
v_call: TRBV7-9
cdr3_nt: TGTGCCAGCAGCTTATTTAGGACAGGGAAGGTTTGGTCCGAGACCCAGTACTTC
cdr3_aa: CASSLFRTGKVWSETQYF

d_call: TRBD1
clone_size: .
j_call: TRBJ2-7
v_call: TRBV5-1
cdr3_nt: TGCGCCAGCAGCCCGGGACAGGCACTCTCCTACGAGCAGTACTTC
cdr3_aa: CASSPGQALSYEQYF

d_call: .
clone_size: .
j_call: TRBJ1-4
v_call: TRBV21-1
cdr3_nt: TGTGCCAGCAGCAAAGTAGGTGCCCCGGGGGAAAAACTGTTTTTT
cdr3_aa: CASSKVGAPGEKLFF

d_call: TRBD1
clone_size: .
j_call: TRBJ2-7
v_call: TRBV30
cdr3_nt: TGTGCCTGTTCCCGGGACAGAACAATAATGCAGTACTTC
cdr3_aa: CACSRDRTIMQYF

d_call: .
clone_size: few
j_call: TRBJ1-1
v_call: TRBV6-5
cdr3_nt: TGTGCCAGCAGTTACGGGGGGACTGAAGCTTTCTTT
cdr3_aa: CASSYGGTEAFF

d_call: TRBD1
clone_size: .
j_call: TRBJ1-1
v_call: TRBV5-5
cdr3_nt: TGTGCCAGCAGCTTGGTATGGGGACAGGGGTTGAACACTGAAGCTTTCTTT
cdr3_aa: CASSLVWGQGLNTEAFF

d_call: TRBD2
clone_size: .
j_call: TRBJ2-6
v_call: TRBV27
cdr3_nt: TGTGCCAGCAGTTTCTATGTTAGCGGGCCCTCTGGGGCCAACGTCCTGACTTTC
cdr3_aa: CASSFYVSGPSGANVLTF

d_call: .
clone_size: .
j_call: TRBJ1-4
v_call: TRBV7-9
cdr3_nt: TGTGCCAGCAGCTTTGAGAGGATACATGAAAAACTGTTTTTT
cdr3_aa: CASSFERIHEKLFF

d_call: .
clone_size: .
j_call: TRBJ2-1
v_call: TRBV4-3
cdr3_nt: TGCGCCAGCAGCCAAGGAATAGCGAGACACAATGAGCAGTTCTTC
cdr3_aa: CASSQGIARHNEQFF

d_call: .
clone_size: .
j_call: TRBJ1-1
v_call: TRBV5-1
cdr3_nt: TGCGCCAGCAGCTTGGGTTTGGGCAGGGGATCCCAAGGCACTGAAGCTTTCTTT
cdr3_aa: CASSLGLGRGSQGTEAFF